This T cell receptor beta chain derives from a study of monozygotic twins with inflammatory bowel disease. This CDR3 contains 14 residues. Germline V gives CDR1 GTSNPN, CDR2 SVGIG (reference sequence). No sorting of T cells preceded isolation of total RNA from whole blood. Two nested PCRs, approximately 16 and 10 cycles, amplified TCRalpha and TCRbeta cDNA. Reprocessing the 5' RACE reads, TCRdb reports a single entry for every CDR3 protein and omits DNA. The sample's table shows 160,000 or so distinct CDR3 sequences. The chain joins TRBV30 to TRBJ1-6; TCRdb names TRBD1, which stays unverified in the absence of DNA. The material sequenced was blood. This clonotype was sampled from a human donor with ulcerative colitis or Crohn's disease, or a healthy co-twin of an affected twin (not recorded which). The CDR3 loop reads CAWRADRENSPLHF.